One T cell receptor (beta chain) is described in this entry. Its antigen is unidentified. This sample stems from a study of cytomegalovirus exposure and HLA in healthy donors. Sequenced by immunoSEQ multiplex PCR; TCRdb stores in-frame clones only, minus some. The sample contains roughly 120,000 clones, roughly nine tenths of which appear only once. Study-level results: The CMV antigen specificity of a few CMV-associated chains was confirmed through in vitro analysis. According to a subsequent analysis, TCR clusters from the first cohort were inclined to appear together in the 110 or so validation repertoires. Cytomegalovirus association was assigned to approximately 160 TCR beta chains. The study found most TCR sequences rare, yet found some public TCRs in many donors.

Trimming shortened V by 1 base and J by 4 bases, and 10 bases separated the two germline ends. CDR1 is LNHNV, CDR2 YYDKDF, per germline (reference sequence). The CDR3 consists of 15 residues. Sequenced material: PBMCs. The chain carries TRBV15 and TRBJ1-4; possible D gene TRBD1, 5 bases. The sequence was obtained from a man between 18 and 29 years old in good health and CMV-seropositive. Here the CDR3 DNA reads TGTGCCACCAGCAGAGGGGGCATGGATAATGAAAAACTGTTTTTT. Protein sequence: CATSRGGMDNEKLFF. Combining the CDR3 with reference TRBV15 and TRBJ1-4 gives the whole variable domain DAMVIQNPRYQVTQFGKPVTLSCSQTLNHNVMYWYQQKSSQAPKLLFHYYDKDFNNEADTPDNFQSRRPNTSFCFLDIRSPGLGDTAMYLCATSRGGMDNEKLFFGSGTQLSVL.